The 22 T cell receptor beta chains below were found in one sample sequenced in a study of early T cells in non-severe SARS-CoV-2 infection. MiXCR was run by TCRdb on the 5' RACE reads, yielding one entry per CDR3 protein. The repertoire includes roughly 51,000 distinct CDR3 sequences, 6.5% of them detected once, and 2.8% sits in the top ten. Here the sequenced sample was whole blood, taken at baseline. All receptors derive from an adult who was a healthcare worker with PCR-confirmed SARS-CoV-2 infection or an uninfected control (not recorded which).

The table lists this clonotype with many counts. V usage is TRBV10-3 and J usage is TRBJ2-1, with 9 bases fitting TRBD1. V shed 2 bases and J 5 bases; nucleotides not matched to a gene: 4. Germline V gene data show CDR1 as ENHRY and CDR2 as SYGVKD. This CDR3 has 15 amino acids. The CDR3 region is CAISEVTGGDNEQFF. In DNA, the CDR3 is TGTGCCATCAGTGAGGTGACAGGGGGGGACAATGAGCAGTTCTTC.

This sequence joins TRBV20-1 and TRBJ2-3, with D unresolved. This CDR3 has 12 amino acids. Trimming pared 1 base from V and 5 bases from J, leaving 7 bases between. Germline V CDR1 and CDR2: DFQATT, SNEGSKA (reference sequence). CDR3 bases: TGCAGTGCTAGAGCCTCGCGAGATACGCAGTATTTT. Encoded protein: CSARASRDTQYF.

The V gene is TRBV28, the J gene TRBJ1-1, with a weak D call TRBD1 (5 bases). CDR1 and CDR2 from the germline V gene are MDHEN and SYDVKM. The CDR3 spans 13 residues. Trimming shortened V by 5 bases and J by 4 bases, and 11 bases separated the two germline ends. The CDR3 reads CASSAYGGTEAFF. CDR3 sequence (DNA): TGTGCCAGCAGTGCGTACGGGGGCACTGAAGCTTTCTTT.

This clonotype was seen more than once but under ten times. This sequence joins TRBV4-2 and TRBJ2-6; D gene unclear. This CDR3 contains 17 residues. Germline-derived CDR1 and CDR2 are LGHNA and YNFKEQ. V gave up 3 bases and J gave up 0 bases, with 12 bases separating them. This chain's CDR3 is CASSQGFRSSGANVLTF. CDR3 nucleotide sequence: TGTGCCAGCAGCCAGGGGTTTAGGAGCTCTGGGGCCAACGTCCTGACTTTC.

This clonotype was detected many times. This chain connects TRBV12-3 or TRBV12-4 to TRBJ1-1; no reliable D call. The CDR3 extends over 15 amino acids. Trimming cost V 5 bases and J 2 bases, with 15 bases left between them. In nucleotides, the CDR3 is TGTGCCAGCAGTCCCATTCAGGCCAGTAACACTGAAGCTTTCTTT. As protein: CASSPIQASNTEAFF.

This clonotype was recorded many times. The CDR3 loop is CASSTRITSTDTQYF. CDR3 in DNA: TGTGCCAGCAGCACCCGGATTACTAGCACAGATACGCAGTATTTT. The chain recombines TRBV7-2 with TRBJ2-3; D is uncertain. CDR1 and CDR2 (germline): SGHTA, FQGNSA. The CDR3 has 15 amino acids. Trimming removed 5 bases at V and 0 bases at J, with 12 bases between.

This clonotype has a count of ten or more. The chain uses TRBV7-2 and TRBJ1-6; D gene unclear. The CDR3 has 13 residues. V lost 6 bases and J 9 bases, leaving 12 bases between the germline ends. Germline assignment: CDR1 SGHTA and CDR2 FQGNSA. CDR3 in DNA: TGTGCCAGCAGTTCTCCAGGCGGTTCACCCCTCCACTTT. Translating gives CASSSPGGSPLHF. The whole variable domain, remainder taken from reference TRBV7-2 and TRBJ1-6, is GAGVSQSPSNKVTEKGKDVELRCDPISGHTALYWYRQSLGQGLEFLIYFQGNSAPDKSGLPSDRFSAERTGGSVSTLTIQRTQQEDSAVYLCASSSPGGSPLHFGNGTRLTVT.

CDR3 protein: CASSQDGLNTGELFF. CDR3 in DNA: TGCGCCAGCAGCCAGGACGGACTAAACACCGGGGAGCTGTTTTTT. V gene TRBV4-3 combines with J gene TRBJ2-2; possibly TRBD2 for D (6 bases). Trimming removed 3 bases from V and 2 bases from J, with 10 bases in between. The germline V gene has CDR1 LGHNA and CDR2 YSLEER. This CDR3 region has 15 residues.

This clonotype has a count of ten or more. The chain couples TRBV20-1 to TRBJ1-3; D is perhaps TRBD1 (5 bases). Germline CDR1 reads DFQATT; CDR2 reads SNEGSKA (reference sequence). The V and J ends lost 3 bases and 7 bases respectively, with 13 bases between them. The CDR3 consists of 13 residues. In nucleotides, the CDR3 is TGCAGTGCTAGTGCAGGGAGGAGGAACACCATATATTTT. Translating it yields CSASAGRRNTIYF.

The genes are TRBV6-5 and TRBJ2-5; D unresolved. Germline V gives CDR1 MNHEY, CDR2 SVGAGI. The CDR3 has 15 residues. Trimming pared 3 bases from V and 1 base from J, leaving 12 bases between. The CDR3 spells CASSYSSGSQETQYF. The CDR3 DNA sequence: TGTGCCAGCAGTTATTCGTCGGGCAGCCAAGAGACCCAGTACTTC.

This clonotype showed up many times. This sequence joins TRBV4-3 and TRBJ2-7; D gene ambiguous. The CDR3 consists of 15 residues. Trimming left V 4 bases short and J 0 bases short, with 13 bases between. The germline V gene encodes CDR1 LGHNA and CDR2 YSLEER. CDR3 bases: TGCGCCAGCAGCCCGACGGTAGGGAACTCCTACGAGCAGTACTTC. Protein sequence: CASSPTVGNSYEQYF.

This clonotype was seen a few times. The chain joins TRBV7-9 to TRBJ2-4; perhaps TRBD1 as D (7 bases). Germline CDR1 is SEHNR and CDR2 is FQNEAQ (reference sequence). This CDR3 region has 15 residues. Trimming removed 3 bases from V and 8 bases from J, with 17 bases in between. The CDR3 reads CASSFQSSRGDIQYF. As DNA, the CDR3 is TGTGCCAGCAGCTTTCAGTCCAGCAGGGGGGACATTCAGTACTTC.

This rearrangement joins TRBV7-9 to TRBJ1-4; D might be TRBD1 (5 bases). This CDR3 spans 15 amino acids. The germline CDR1 and CDR2 sequences are SEHNR and FQNEAQ (reference sequence). Deletions cut 4 bases from V and 5 bases from J, with 14 bases between. CDR3 coding DNA: TGTGCCAGCAGCTCTAGCCAGGGCCTGAATGAAAAACTGTTTTTT. Amino acid sequence: CASSSSQGLNEKLFF.

V and J are TRBV4-3 and TRBJ1-1; D is undetermined. CDR3 size: 15 residues. CDR1 LGHNA and CDR2 YSLEER come from the germline V gene. V lost 4 bases to trimming and J lost 1 base, with 13 bases between them. The CDR3 DNA reads TGCGCCAGCAGCCGAGATCTGGACGGGAACACTGAAGCTTTCTTT. Amino acids: CASSRDLDGNTEAFF.

This clonotype was found a few times. CDR3 protein: CASSPSRTYGYTF. The DNA for the CDR3 is TGTGCCAGCTCACCAAGCAGGACGTATGGCTACACCTTC. This chain links TRBV18 with TRBJ1-2; D remains ambiguous. With 2 bases removed from V and 5 bases from J, the gap between germline ends came to 9 bases. Germline CDR1 reads KGHSH; CDR2 reads LQKENI. The CDR3 spans 13 residues.

This chain links TRBV6-5 with TRBJ2-2; no clear D. This CDR3 has 12 amino acids. Germline V gives CDR1 MNHEY, CDR2 SVGAGI. Deletions cut 8 bases from V and 1 base from J, with 5 bases between. The CDR3 region is CASGLNTGELFF. The DNA for the CDR3 is TGTGCCAGCGGGTTGAACACCGGGGAGCTGTTTTTT.

This clonotype appeared many times. The rearrangement links TRBV6-1 to TRBJ2-7, with D possibly being TRBD2 (6 bases). The CDR3 totals 12 residues. The germline V gene has CDR1 MNHNS and CDR2 SASEGT. With 4 bases removed from V and 2 bases from J, the gap between germline ends came to 6 bases. The CDR3 here is CASSGTTYEQYF. DNA for the CDR3: TGTGCCAGCAGTGGGACTACCTACGAGCAGTACTTC.

Comment on this clonotype: This sequence may be a read error, since a much larger clone differs from it by one base. The gene calls are TRBV27 and TRBJ2-7; 9 bases map to TRBD1. Germline V gene lookup returns CDR1 MNHEY and CDR2 SMNVEV (reference sequence). CDR3 size: 14 residues. CDR3 sequence: CASRGTGSTREQHF. The DNA for the CDR3 is TGTGCCAGCAGGGGGACAGGGTCGACGCGAGAGCAGCACTTC.

This clonotype has ten or more counts. The chain is built from TRBV6-1 and TRBJ2-1; 7 positions agree with TRBD1. Trimming cost V 7 bases and J 4 bases; bases outside gene matches: 4. Germline CDR1 and CDR2: MNHNS and SASEGT. The CDR3 has 13 residues. DNA of the CDR3: TGTGCCAGCAACCTGGACAGGTACAATGAGCAGTTCTTC. Translating gives CASNLDRYNEQFF.

This clonotype was detected only a few times. The chain links TRBV11-2 to TRBJ2-5; 10 bases map to TRBD2. In germline, CDR1 is SGHAT, CDR2 FQNNGV. This CDR3 contains 15 residues. The junction had 8 bases not matched to a gene; V was cut back by 5 bases and J by 5 bases. CDR3 loop: CASSRSGGADETQYF. Here the CDR3 DNA reads TGTGCCAGCAGCAGAAGCGGGGGGGCCGATGAGACCCAGTACTTC.

Many counts were recorded for this clonotype. The V gene is TRBV11-2, the J gene TRBJ1-1; D remains ambiguous. The CDR3 contains 11 residues. The V gene's germline CDR1 is SGHAT and CDR2 FQNNGV. V shed 6 bases and J shed 6 bases, with 8 bases lying between them. CDR3 DNA: TGTGCCAGCAGGCTATCCGCTGAAGCTTTCTTT. Protein: CASRLSAEAFF.

This clonotype came up a few times. The rearrangement links TRBV18 to TRBJ2-7, with TRBD1 identical over 9 bases. Germline CDR1 KGHSH, CDR2 LQKENI. The CDR3 is 15 amino acids. The ends lost 0 bases at V and 3 bases at J; junction bases unmatched: 3. The CDR3 bases are TGTGCCAGCTCACCACCGGGACAGGGTCACTACGAGCAGTACTTC. Amino acid sequence: CASSPPGQGHYEQYF.